Listed below are T cell receptor beta chains from one sample, sequenced in a study of T cells after yellow fever vaccination. One entry per CDR3 protein, called by TCRdb with MiXCR from the 5' RACE reads. This sample carries about 360,000 distinct CDR3 sequences, over 5% of them seen once, and the ten largest clones take 15%. Sequenced here: PBMCs, sampled 5 days after the yellow fever booster vaccination. These receptors were taken from a man aged 25-45 years who received the YFV17D yellow fever vaccine. CDR3s include the opening cysteine and the closing phenylalanine or tryptophan. Fields, in order: clone size, D gene, J gene, V gene, CDR3 DNA, CDR3 protein. A D gene is named only where the DNA matches it firmly. Clone sizes are given selectively: once, few, many, or a class where the clone is expanded.

size: many
D: .
J: TRBJ2-7
V: TRBV12-3/TRBV12-4
DNA: TGTGCCAGCAGTTTATTCGGTTGGCAGTACTTC
CDR3: CASSLFGWQYF

size: .
D: TRBD1
J: TRBJ2-7
V: TRBV28
DNA: TGTGCCAGCAGTTCACCACAGGGGGCAAGGCCCTACGAGCAGTACTTC
CDR3: CASSSPQGARPYEQYF

size: few
D: .
J: TRBJ2-7
V: TRBV29-1
DNA: TGCAGCGTTGATGGAGGGTTCGACGAGCAGTACTTC
CDR3: CSVDGGFDEQYF

size: few
D: TRBD2
J: TRBJ2-2
V: TRBV10-1
DNA: TGCGCCAGCAGTGAAAGAGCGGGAGGGCCTACCGGGGAGCTGTTTTTT
CDR3: CASSERAGGPTGELFF

size: few
D: .
J: TRBJ2-5
V: TRBV7-2
DNA: TGTGCCAGCAGCTTCGGGAGTAGCGAGACCCAGTACTTC
CDR3: CASSFGSSETQYF

size: .
D: TRBD2
J: TRBJ2-1
V: TRBV10-3
DNA: TGTGCCATCAGAGATCCGGGACTACTAAGCTCCTACAATGAGCAGTTCTTC
CDR3: CAIRDPGLLSSYNEQFF

size: .
D: .
J: TRBJ2-3
V: TRBV4-3
DNA: TGCGCCAGCAGCCAAGATGAGGGTTATACGCAGTATTTT
CDR3: CASSQDEGYTQYF

size: many
D: .
J: TRBJ2-7
V: TRBV7-2
DNA: TGTGCCAGCAGCTCGACAGGTACCTACGAGCAGTACTTC
CDR3: CASSSTGTYEQYF

size: many
D: .
J: TRBJ1-3
V: TRBV3-1
DNA: TGTGCCAGCAGCGGACGGACACTGTCTGGAAACACCATATATTTT
CDR3: CASSGRTLSGNTIYF

size: few
D: .
J: TRBJ2-7
V: TRBV20-1
DNA: TGCTGTGCTAGAGATAAAGAACAGGGCCACACCTACGAGCAGTACTTC
CDR3: CCARDKEQGHTYEQYF

size: many
D: .
J: TRBJ2-2
V: TRBV5-5
DNA: TGTGCCAGCAGCTTGGGATTATTCCCAGCGCGAGGACCCGGGGAGCTGTTTTTT
CDR3: CASSLGLFPARGPGELFF

size: many
D: TRBD1
J: TRBJ2-5
V: TRBV7-2
DNA: TGTGCCAGCAGTGACGGGACAGTGAGAACGAGCGAGACCCAGTACTTC
CDR3: CASSDGTVRTSETQYF

size: few
D: TRBD1
J: TRBJ1-1
V: TRBV3-1
DNA: TGTGCCAGCAGCCACCGACAGGGGGCGGGCACTGAAGCTTTCTTT
CDR3: CASSHRQGAGTEAFF

size: many
D: .
J: TRBJ2-7
V: TRBV6-2/TRBV6-3
DNA: TGTGCCAGCACCACCGGGGACATGTTCTACGAGCAGTACTTC
CDR3: CASTTGDMFYEQYF

size: few
D: TRBD2
J: TRBJ2-7
V: TRBV2
DNA: TGTGCCAGCTGGACTAGCTCAAGGGTCTCGAACGAGCAGTACTTC
CDR3: CASWTSSRVSNEQYF

size: .
D: TRBD1
J: TRBJ1-2
V: TRBV6-2/TRBV6-3
DNA: TGTGCCAGCAGAGAACCACAGGGGTACCGTGGCTACACCTTC
CDR3: CASREPQGYRGYTF

size: .
D: .
J: TRBJ2-1
V: TRBV15
DNA: TGTGCCACCAGCAGAGAACTAGCTATCTACAATGAGCAGTTCTTC
CDR3: CATSRELAIYNEQFF

size: many
D: .
J: TRBJ2-1
V: TRBV7-9
DNA: TGTGCCAGCAGCTTAGGGACAGCATCCTACAATGAGCAGTTCTTC
CDR3: CASSLGTASYNEQFF

size: few
D: .
J: TRBJ2-7
V: TRBV12-3/TRBV12-4
DNA: TGTGCCAGCAGTCCCGCGGTGGATCAGTACTTC
CDR3: CASSPAVDQYF

size: few
D: TRBD2
J: TRBJ2-3
V: TRBV5-1
DNA: TGCGCCAGCAGCTTGGGTCCTGCGGGGGTCAGCACAGATACGCAGTATTTT
CDR3: CASSLGPAGVSTDTQYF

size: many
D: .
J: TRBJ2-5
V: TRBV30
DNA: TGTGCCTGGAGCACCGGGGGCGGGAGAGAGACCCAGTACTTC
CDR3: CAWSTGGGRETQYF

size: many
D: TRBD1
J: TRBJ1-5
V: TRBV7-8
DNA: TGTGCCAGCAGCTCACCAAATCCGATGACAGGGCTGAATCAGCCCCAGCATTTT
CDR3: CASSSPNPMTGLNQPQHF

size: .
D: .
J: TRBJ2-3
V: TRBV11-2
DNA: TGTGCCAGCAGTTCGTCGGGGGCGGGAGATACGCAGTATTTT
CDR3: CASSSSGAGDTQYF

size: few
D: .
J: TRBJ1-1
V: TRBV29-1
DNA: TGCAGCGTAGCCCCGGCCAGGGGAATAGCTTTCTTT
CDR3: CSVAPARGIAFF

size: .
D: .
J: TRBJ2-4
V: TRBV5-1
DNA: TGCGCCAGCAGCTCGAATCAACTAGCCAAAAACATTCAGTACTTC
CDR3: CASSSNQLAKNIQYF

size: many
D: .
J: TRBJ2-1
V: TRBV5-6
DNA: TGTGCCAGCAGCTTGGCCCCGGGGGTTTCATCTGGGCAGTTCTTC
CDR3: CASSLAPGVSSGQFF

size: .
D: TRBD2
J: TRBJ2-3
V: TRBV20-1
DNA: TGCAGTGCGGAACTAGCGGAGAGCACAGATACGCAGTATTTT
CDR3: CSAELAESTDTQYF

size: .
D: TRBD2
J: TRBJ2-1
V: TRBV18
DNA: TGTGCCAGCTCTACCCAAGGACTAGCGAATGAGCAGTTCTTC
CDR3: CASSTQGLANEQFF

size: few
D: .
J: TRBJ2-1
V: TRBV20-1
DNA: TGCAGTGCTAGTATCGGCCTAAATCCCTACAATGAGCAGTTCTTC
CDR3: CSASIGLNPYNEQFF

size: few
D: TRBD2
J: TRBJ2-1
V: TRBV9
DNA: TGTGCCAGCAGCTCACTAGCGGGAAGCACGGGGAATGAGCAGTTCTTC
CDR3: CASSSLAGSTGNEQFF

size: .
D: .
J: TRBJ2-5
V: TRBV20-1
DNA: TGCAGTGCCCAAAAAGGACTGTACCAAGAGACCCAGTACTTC
CDR3: CSAQKGLYQETQYF

size: .
D: TRBD2
J: TRBJ2-1
V: TRBV7-2
DNA: TGTGCCAGCAGCTTAAGTGGGACTAGCGGGAACTGGTCCTTC
CDR3: CASSLSGTSGNWSF

size: few
D: TRBD2
J: TRBJ2-1
V: TRBV15
DNA: TGTGCCACCAGCAGAACAACTAGCGGGAGGGCCGATGAGCAGTTCTTC
CDR3: CATSRTTSGRADEQFF

size: few
D: TRBD2
J: TRBJ2-1
V: TRBV19
DNA: TGTGCCAGTCAGACTAGCGGGAGGGCCGGTTACAATGAGCAGTTCTTC
CDR3: CASQTSGRAGYNEQFF

size: many
D: .
J: TRBJ2-1
V: TRBV11-2
DNA: TGTGCCAGCAGCTTAGACCTCGAGCATAATGAGCAGTTCTTC
CDR3: CASSLDLEHNEQFF

size: few
D: .
J: TRBJ2-7
V: TRBV20-1
DNA: TGCAGTGCGAGAGCCCGGGGCACCTACGAGCAGTACTTC
CDR3: CSARARGTYEQYF

size: many
D: .
J: TRBJ2-1
V: TRBV7-2
DNA: TGTGCCAGCAGCTTAAGCAGGGATGAGCAGTTCTTC
CDR3: CASSLSRDEQFF

size: many
D: .
J: TRBJ2-1
V: TRBV11-3
DNA: TGTGCCAGCAGCTTAGGGACTACCCAGGGGAGTGAGCAGTTCTTC
CDR3: CASSLGTTQGSEQFF

size: few
D: .
J: TRBJ2-3
V: TRBV5-1
DNA: TGCGCCAGCAGCATGGGAGCCACAGATACGCAGTATTTT
CDR3: CASSMGATDTQYF

size: many
D: .
J: TRBJ2-2
V: TRBV3-1
DNA: TGTGCCAGCAGCCCCCGACGTGTCGGGGAGCTGTTTTTT
CDR3: CASSPRRVGELFF

size: many
D: .
J: TRBJ1-5
V: TRBV4-3
DNA: TGCGCCAGCAGCCAAGAGGGGGGAGGTCAGCCCCAGCATTTT
CDR3: CASSQEGGGQPQHF

size: many
D: .
J: TRBJ2-7
V: TRBV4-3
DNA: TGCGCCAGCAGCCAAGGGGGGAGTCGGCTCGAGCAGTACTTC
CDR3: CASSQGGSRLEQYF

size: many
D: .
J: TRBJ2-3
V: TRBV20-1
DNA: TGCAGTGCCAGCTCCGGAACCTCGAGCACAGATACGCAGTATTTT
CDR3: CSASSGTSSTDTQYF

size: .
D: .
J: TRBJ1-1
V: TRBV25-1
DNA: TGTGCCAGCAGTGAATTAGTAAAGGGGGAGGGTGAAGCTTTCTTT
CDR3: CASSELVKGEGEAFF

size: many
D: .
J: TRBJ2-3
V: TRBV20-1
DNA: TGCAGTGCTAGAGATTCCCCTCGGGGAACAGATACGCAGTATTTT
CDR3: CSARDSPRGTDTQYF

size: few
D: TRBD1
J: TRBJ2-7
V: TRBV12-3/TRBV12-4
DNA: TGTGCCAGCAGTCCCTGGGACAGGGGAGGAGAGCAGTACTTC
CDR3: CASSPWDRGGEQYF

size: many
D: .
J: TRBJ2-7
V: TRBV6-1
DNA: TGTGCCAGCAGTACACCCAAGATTGGGGCCTACGAGCAGTACTTC
CDR3: CASSTPKIGAYEQYF

size: .
D: TRBD2
J: TRBJ2-1
V: TRBV5-6
DNA: TGTGCCAGCAGCGAGGGACTAAATGAGCAGTTCTTC
CDR3: CASSEGLNEQFF

size: few
D: TRBD1
J: TRBJ2-7
V: TRBV29-1
DNA: TGCAGCGTTTTGAAGGGGGCAGAAGAGCAGTACTTC
CDR3: CSVLKGAEEQYF

size: many
D: .
J: TRBJ2-1
V: TRBV7-2
DNA: TGTGCCAGCAGCCCCCAGGCGGGATACAATGAGCAGTTCTTC
CDR3: CASSPQAGYNEQFF

size: many
D: TRBD2
J: TRBJ2-2
V: TRBV6-1
DNA: TGTGCCACCCACCCGCTCGGAGGCGGGGGGACCGGGGAGCTGTTTTTT
CDR3: CATHPLGGGGTGELFF